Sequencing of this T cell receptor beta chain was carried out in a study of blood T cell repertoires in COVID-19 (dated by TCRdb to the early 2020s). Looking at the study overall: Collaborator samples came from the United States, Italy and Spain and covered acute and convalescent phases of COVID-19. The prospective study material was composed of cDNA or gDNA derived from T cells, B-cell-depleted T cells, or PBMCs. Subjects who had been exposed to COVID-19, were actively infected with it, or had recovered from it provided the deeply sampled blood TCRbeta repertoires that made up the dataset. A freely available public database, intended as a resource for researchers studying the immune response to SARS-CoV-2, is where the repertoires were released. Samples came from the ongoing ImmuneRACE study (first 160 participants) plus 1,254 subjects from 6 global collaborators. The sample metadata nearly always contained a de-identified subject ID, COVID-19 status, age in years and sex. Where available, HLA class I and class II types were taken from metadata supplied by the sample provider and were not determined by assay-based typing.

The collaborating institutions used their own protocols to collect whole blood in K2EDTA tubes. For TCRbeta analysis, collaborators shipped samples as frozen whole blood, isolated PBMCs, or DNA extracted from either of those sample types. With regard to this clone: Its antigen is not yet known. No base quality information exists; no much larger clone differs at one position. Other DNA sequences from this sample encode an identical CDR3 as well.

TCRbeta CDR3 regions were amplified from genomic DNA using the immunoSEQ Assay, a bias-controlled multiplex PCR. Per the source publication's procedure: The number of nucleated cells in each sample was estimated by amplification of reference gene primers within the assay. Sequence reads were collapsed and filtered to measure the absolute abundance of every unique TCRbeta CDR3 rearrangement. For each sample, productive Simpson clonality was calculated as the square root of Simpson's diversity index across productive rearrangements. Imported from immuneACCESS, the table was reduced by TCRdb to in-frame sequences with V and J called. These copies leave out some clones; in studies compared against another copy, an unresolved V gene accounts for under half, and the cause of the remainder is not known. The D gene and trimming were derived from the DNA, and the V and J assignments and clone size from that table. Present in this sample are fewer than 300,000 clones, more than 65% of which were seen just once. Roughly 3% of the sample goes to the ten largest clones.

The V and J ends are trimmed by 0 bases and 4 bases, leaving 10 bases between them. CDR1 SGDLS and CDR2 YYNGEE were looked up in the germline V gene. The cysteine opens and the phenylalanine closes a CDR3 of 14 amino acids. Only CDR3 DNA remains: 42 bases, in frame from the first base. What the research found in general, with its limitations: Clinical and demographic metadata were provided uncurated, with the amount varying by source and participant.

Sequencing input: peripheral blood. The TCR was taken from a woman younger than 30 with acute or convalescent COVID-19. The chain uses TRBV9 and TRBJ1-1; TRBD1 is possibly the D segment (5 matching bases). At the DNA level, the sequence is TGTGCCAGCAGCGTAGGGGGCCTAGGCACTGAAGCTTTCTTT. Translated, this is CASSVGGLGTEAFF.